These 10 T cell receptor beta chains were sequenced from one sample in a study of blood T cell repertoires in COVID-19. Clones were sequenced by immunoSEQ multiplex PCR, and TCRdb holds only the in-frame ones, with some missing. This table holds about 180,000 clones, roughly 80% found once. The sample taken for sequencing was peripheral blood. Every receptor here comes from a woman in her seventies with COVID-19, enrolled during active disease.

In regard to this clone: The sample holds other DNA sequences that translate to the same CDR3. The gene calls are TRBV7-3 and TRBJ2-1, with 9 bases lining up with TRBD2. Germline loops: CDR1 SGHTA, CDR2 FQGTGA. Unmatched junction bases numbered 2, after V lost 1 base and J lost 4 bases. The CDR3 spans 15 residues. The CDR3 loop is CASSLSGRGYNEQFF. As DNA, the CDR3 is TGTGCCAGCAGCTTAAGCGGGAGGGGTTACAATGAGCAGTTCTTC.

The V gene is TRBV6-6, the J gene TRBJ2-2; D is uncertain. Trimming pared 7 bases from V and 1 base from J, leaving 4 bases between. The CDR3 is made up of 12 amino acids. The germline CDR1 and CDR2 sequences are MNHNY and SVGAGI (reference sequence). The CDR3 loop reads CASTENTGELFF. CDR3 in DNA: TGTGCCAGCACAGAGAACACCGGGGAGCTGTTTTTT.

The chain joins TRBV15 to TRBJ2-7, with 8 bases that match TRBD1. CDR3 size: 16 residues. Germline V gives CDR1 LNHNV, CDR2 YYDKDF (reference sequence). V lost 5 bases and J lost 2; bases outside the gene matches: 11. CDR3 sequence reads: CATSYEAQGATYEQYF. The CDR3 coding sequence is TGTGCCACCAGCTATGAGGCGCAGGGGGCGACCTACGAGCAGTACTTC.

In its sample, this clone was seen once. This chain joins TRBV19 and TRBJ1-2; 7 positions match TRBD1. This CDR3 comprises 18 residues. CDR1 and CDR2 (germline): LNHDA, SQIVND (reference sequence). Trimming at V came to 7 bases and at J to 4 bases, leaving 21 bases not matched to a gene. The CDR3 loop is CASKTTGGTAYSSYGYTF. The CDR3 bases are TGTGCCAGTAAGACAACCGGCGGGACAGCGTATTCGTCCTATGGCTACACCTTC.

This clone was seen ten or more times. The rearrangement joins TRBV7-8 to TRBJ1-1, with 8 bases fitting TRBD1. The V segment lost 2 bases and the J segment 6 bases; nucleotides outside the gene matches: 8. Germline V gene sequence: CDR1 SGHVS, CDR2 FQNEAQ. This CDR3 contains 15 residues. This CDR3 is CASSLFGQGSPEAFF. CDR3 nucleotide sequence: TGTGCCAGCAGCTTATTTGGACAGGGCTCCCCTGAAGCTTTCTTT.

This sequence joins TRBV27 and TRBJ2-1, with 12 bases fitting TRBD2. Germline V gene lookup returns CDR1 MNHEY and CDR2 SMNVEV (reference sequence). Unmatched junction bases numbered 4, after V lost 5 bases and J lost 8 bases. This CDR3 contains 14 residues. The CDR3 coding sequence is TGTGCCAGCAGTCCGACTAGCGGGAGATATGAGCAGTTCTTC. This translates into CASSPTSGRYEQFF.

The rearrangement joins TRBV28 to TRBJ2-7, with D possibly TRBD1 on 5 matching bases. Trimming removed 6 bases at V and 5 bases at J, with 14 bases between. The germline V gene encodes CDR1 MDHEN and CDR2 SYDVKM. The CDR3 runs 13 residues. DNA of the CDR3: TGTGCCAGCAGAACGACAGTGGCGAACGAGCAGTACTTC. Its protein product is CASRTTVANEQYF. Based on the CDR3 plus reference TRBV28 and TRBJ2-7, the full variable domain is DVKVTQSSRYLVKRTGEKVFLECVQDMDHENMFWYRQDPGLGLRLIYFSYDVKMKEKGDIPEGYSVSREKKERFSLILESASTNQTSMYLCASRTTVANEQYFGPGTRLTVT.

The rearrangement uses TRBV27 and TRBJ2-3; the match to TRBD2 covers 11 bases. Germline V gene lookup returns CDR1 MNHEY and CDR2 SMNVEV (reference sequence). V shed 6 bases and J 5 bases; nucleotides not matched to a gene: 10. This CDR3 contains 16 residues. This CDR3 is CASSLIAGGLGDTQYF. The DNA of the CDR3 is TGTGCCAGCAGCTTGATAGCGGGAGGGTTGGGAGATACGCAGTATTTT.

Only one count was recorded for this clone. This CDR3 is CASSLVGGGTDTQYF. DNA for the CDR3: TGTGCCAGCAGCTTAGTGGGGGGTGGCACAGATACGCAGTATTTT. The V and J genes are TRBV7-2 and TRBJ2-3; D may be TRBD2 (6 bases). Germline lookup yields CDR1 SGHTA and CDR2 FQGNSA. V was shortened by 1 base and J by 1 base, with 9 bases between the two germline ends. The CDR3 runs 15 residues.

The rearrangement uses TRBV18 and TRBJ1-3, with D unresolved. CDR1 and CDR2 from the germline V gene are KGHSH and LQKENI. V dropped 2 bases and J dropped 1 base, with 12 bases sitting between them. The CDR3 consists of 16 residues. CDR3 amino acids: CASSPGPGISGNTIYF. CDR3 in DNA: TGTGCCAGCTCACCAGGGCCCGGGATTTCTGGAAACACCATATATTTT.